A selection of T cell receptor beta chains follows, all from one sample in a study of early T cells in non-severe SARS-CoV-2 infection. TCRdb independently ran MiXCR on the 5' RACE reads; one entry per CDR3 protein. The sample contains approximately 31,000 distinct CDR3 sequences, approximately 6% of which appear only once. The sequencing sample was made of whole blood. These receptors originate from an adult who was a healthcare worker with PCR-confirmed SARS-CoV-2 infection or an uninfected control (not recorded which). Both conserved end residues are part of each CDR3. A D gene is named only where the DNA matches it firmly. Clone size, where shown, is once, few, many, or a class for clones that have expanded.

clone size: -
D gene: -
CDR3 length: 11
J gene: TRBJ2-1
V gene: TRBV5-6
CDR3 protein: CASSLRDEQFF
CDR3 DNA: TGTGCCAGCAGCTTGCGGGATGAGCAGTTCTTC

clone size: many
D gene: -
CDR3 length: 14
J gene: TRBJ2-3
V gene: TRBV10-3
CDR3 protein: CAIDSGGVTDTQYF
CDR3 DNA: TGTGCCATCGATAGCGGAGGGGTCACAGATACGCAGTATTTT

clone size: few
D gene: -
CDR3 length: 14
J gene: TRBJ2-2
V gene: TRBV10-3
CDR3 protein: CAISEGQNTGELFF
CDR3 DNA: TGTGCCATCAGTGAAGGGCAGAACACCGGGGAGCTGTTTTTT

clone size: -
D gene: -
CDR3 length: 14
J gene: TRBJ1-3
V gene: TRBV28
CDR3 protein: CASSSQGSGNTIYF
CDR3 DNA: TGTGCCAGCAGTTCACAGGGCTCTGGAAACACCATATATTTT

clone size: many
D gene: -
CDR3 length: 13
J gene: TRBJ1-1
V gene: TRBV10-3
CDR3 protein: CAINHGANTEAFF
CDR3 DNA: TGTGCCATCAACCACGGGGCTAACACTGAAGCTTTCTTT

clone size: many
D gene: -
CDR3 length: 13
J gene: TRBJ2-5
V gene: TRBV11-3
CDR3 protein: CASSLRGEETQYF
CDR3 DNA: TGTGCCAGCAGCTTACGAGGGGAAGAGACCCAGTACTTC

clone size: few
D gene: TRBD2
CDR3 length: 15
J gene: TRBJ2-7
V gene: TRBV6-6
CDR3 protein: CASSYSGGRNYEQYF
CDR3 DNA: TGTGCCAGCAGTTACTCTGGCGGGAGAAACTACGAGCAGTACTTC

clone size: many
D gene: TRBD2
CDR3 length: 15
J gene: TRBJ2-5
V gene: TRBV20-1
CDR3 protein: CSAIREGGYQETQYF
CDR3 DNA: TGCAGTGCCATACGGGAGGGAGGCTACCAAGAGACCCAGTACTTC

clone size: -
D gene: -
CDR3 length: 11
J gene: TRBJ2-7
V gene: TRBV6-5
CDR3 protein: CASSNQGQQYF
CDR3 DNA: TGTGCCAGCAGTAATCAGGGACAGCAGTACTTC

clone size: -
D gene: -
CDR3 length: 13
J gene: TRBJ1-5
V gene: TRBV20-1
CDR3 protein: CSARGGSNQPQHF
CDR3 DNA: TGCAGTGCTAGAGGCGGTAGCAATCAGCCCCAGCATTTT

clone size: few
D gene: -
CDR3 length: 15
J gene: TRBJ2-6
V gene: TRBV28
CDR3 protein: CASSKQGSGANVLTF
CDR3 DNA: TGTGCCAGCAGTAAACAGGGCTCGGGGGCCAACGTCCTGACTTTC

clone size: few
D gene: -
CDR3 length: 11
J gene: TRBJ2-1
V gene: TRBV12-3/TRBV12-4
CDR3 protein: CASSRLNEQFF
CDR3 DNA: TGTGCCAGCAGTAGGTTGAATGAGCAGTTCTTC

clone size: -
D gene: -
CDR3 length: 14
J gene: TRBJ1-6
V gene: TRBV7-3
CDR3 protein: CASSLWQAESPLHF
CDR3 DNA: TGTGCCAGCAGCTTATGGCAGGCGGAATCACCCCTCCACTTT

clone size: many
D gene: TRBD1
CDR3 length: 16
J gene: TRBJ1-5
V gene: TRBV10-3
CDR3 protein: CAISGTGGGGNQPQHF
CDR3 DNA: TGTGCCATCAGTGGGACAGGGGGCGGGGGCAATCAGCCCCAGCATTTT

clone size: many
D gene: TRBD1
CDR3 length: 15
J gene: TRBJ1-6
V gene: TRBV2
CDR3 protein: CASADRVGEGSPLHF
CDR3 DNA: TGTGCCAGCGCGGACAGGGTGGGAGAGGGTTCACCCCTCCACTTT

clone size: -
D gene: TRBD1
CDR3 length: 17
J gene: TRBJ1-4
V gene: TRBV27
CDR3 protein: CASSARTGSWRDEKLFF
CDR3 DNA: TGTGCCAGCAGTGCCCGGACAGGTAGTTGGAGGGATGAAAAACTGTTTTTT

clone size: many
D gene: -
CDR3 length: 14
J gene: TRBJ2-7
V gene: TRBV27
CDR3 protein: CASRAGLEVYEQYF
CDR3 DNA: TGTGCCAGCAGAGCTGGTCTAGAGGTCTACGAGCAGTACTTC

clone size: many
D gene: -
CDR3 length: 16
J gene: TRBJ2-1
V gene: TRBV24-1
CDR3 protein: CATSDHSGLSYNEQFF
CDR3 DNA: TGTGCCACCAGTGATCACTCTGGGCTTTCCTACAATGAGCAGTTCTTC

clone size: many
D gene: -
CDR3 length: 13
J gene: TRBJ1-1
V gene: TRBV5-1
CDR3 protein: CASSLEENTEAFF
CDR3 DNA: TGCGCCAGCAGCCTTGAAGAGAACACTGAAGCTTTCTTT

clone size: few
D gene: -
CDR3 length: 14
J gene: TRBJ2-5
V gene: TRBV4-1
CDR3 protein: CASSHTPGSETQYF
CDR3 DNA: TGCGCCAGCAGCCATACTCCGGGTTCAGAGACCCAGTACTTC

clone size: many
D gene: -
CDR3 length: 15
J gene: TRBJ2-5
V gene: TRBV5-1
CDR3 protein: CASSFGSTRGETQYF
CDR3 DNA: TGCGCCAGCAGCTTTGGTTCGACCCGGGGAGAGACCCAGTACTTC

clone size: medium-sized
D gene: -
CDR3 length: 14
J gene: TRBJ2-7
V gene: TRBV6-2/TRBV6-3
CDR3 protein: CASSYSTSSYEQYF
CDR3 DNA: TGTGCCAGCAGTTACTCGACTAGCTCCTACGAGCAGTACTTC

clone size: many
D gene: -
CDR3 length: 18
J gene: TRBJ2-4
V gene: TRBV28
CDR3 protein: CASSRRGTLGLAKNIQYF
CDR3 DNA: TGTGCCAGCAGCCGAAGAGGGACTTTAGGTTTAGCCAAAAACATTCAGTACTTC

clone size: few
D gene: TRBD2
CDR3 length: 14
J gene: TRBJ2-2
V gene: TRBV10-3
CDR3 protein: CATAGTSYTGELFF
CDR3 DNA: TGTGCCACTGCCGGGACTAGCTACACCGGGGAGCTGTTTTTT

clone size: many
D gene: -
CDR3 length: 18
J gene: TRBJ2-2
V gene: TRBV23-1
CDR3 protein: CASSQYPTGGPNTGELFF
CDR3 DNA: TGCGCCAGCAGTCAATATCCAACCGGGGGACCGAACACCGGGGAGCTGTTTTTT

clone size: -
D gene: -
CDR3 length: 13
J gene: TRBJ2-7
V gene: TRBV6-6
CDR3 protein: CASSYSDGIEQYF
CDR3 DNA: TGTGCCAGCAGTTACTCGGACGGGATTGAGCAGTACTTC

clone size: many
D gene: -
CDR3 length: 13
J gene: TRBJ2-1
V gene: TRBV2
CDR3 protein: CASRSDRNNEQFF
CDR3 DNA: TGTGCCAGCAGGTCGGACAGAAACAATGAGCAGTTCTTC

clone size: many
D gene: TRBD2
CDR3 length: 18
J gene: TRBJ2-7
V gene: TRBV4-2
CDR3 protein: CASRGTSLPLSYSYEQYF
CDR3 DNA: TGTGCCAGCAGAGGGACTAGCCTACCCCTTTCCTATTCCTACGAGCAGTACTTC

clone size: few
D gene: TRBD2
CDR3 length: 16
J gene: TRBJ2-1
V gene: TRBV12-3/TRBV12-4
CDR3 protein: CASSSEGTSPTAEQFF
CDR3 DNA: TGTGCCAGCAGTTCAGAAGGGACTAGCCCTACGGCTGAGCAGTTCTTC

clone size: -
D gene: -
CDR3 length: 11
J gene: TRBJ2-1
V gene: TRBV6-6
CDR3 protein: CASSTGGEQFF
CDR3 DNA: TGTGCCAGCAGTACCGGGGGTGAGCAGTTCTTC

clone size: few
D gene: -
CDR3 length: 14
J gene: TRBJ1-2
V gene: TRBV4-1
CDR3 protein: CASSQDRQYYGYTF
CDR3 DNA: TGCGCCAGCAGCCAAGATCGGCAGTACTATGGCTACACCTTC

clone size: many
D gene: TRBD2
CDR3 length: 16
J gene: TRBJ2-1
V gene: TRBV2
CDR3 protein: CASSSSRSGRAGEQFF
CDR3 DNA: TGTGCCAGCAGTTCGTCCCGTAGCGGGAGGGCCGGTGAGCAGTTCTTC

clone size: -
D gene: -
CDR3 length: 14
J gene: TRBJ1-6
V gene: TRBV20-1
CDR3 protein: CSLYRTGLASPLHF
CDR3 DNA: TGCAGTCTGTACAGAACCGGCTTAGCTTCACCCCTCCACTTT

clone size: few
D gene: -
CDR3 length: 13
J gene: TRBJ2-2
V gene: TRBV20-1
CDR3 protein: CSAQGEVAGELFF
CDR3 DNA: TGCAGTGCCCAGGGGGAGGTCGCCGGGGAGCTGTTTTTT

clone size: -
D gene: TRBD2
CDR3 length: 14
J gene: TRBJ2-2
V gene: TRBV12-3/TRBV12-4
CDR3 protein: CASLAGANTGELFF
CDR3 DNA: TGTGCCAGCCTAGCGGGGGCAAACACCGGGGAGCTGTTTTTT

clone size: many
D gene: -
CDR3 length: 11
J gene: TRBJ2-1
V gene: TRBV18
CDR3 protein: CASSPQGEQFF
CDR3 DNA: TGTGCCAGCTCACCCCAAGGTGAGCAGTTCTTC

clone size: many
D gene: -
CDR3 length: 13
J gene: TRBJ2-1
V gene: TRBV27
CDR3 protein: CASSFQVYNEQFF
CDR3 DNA: TGTGCCAGCAGTTTTCAGGTATACAATGAGCAGTTCTTC

clone size: few
D gene: -
CDR3 length: 14
J gene: TRBJ2-5
V gene: TRBV5-1
CDR3 protein: CASSFQGMSETQYF
CDR3 DNA: TGCGCCAGCAGCTTTCAGGGGATGAGCGAGACCCAGTACTTC